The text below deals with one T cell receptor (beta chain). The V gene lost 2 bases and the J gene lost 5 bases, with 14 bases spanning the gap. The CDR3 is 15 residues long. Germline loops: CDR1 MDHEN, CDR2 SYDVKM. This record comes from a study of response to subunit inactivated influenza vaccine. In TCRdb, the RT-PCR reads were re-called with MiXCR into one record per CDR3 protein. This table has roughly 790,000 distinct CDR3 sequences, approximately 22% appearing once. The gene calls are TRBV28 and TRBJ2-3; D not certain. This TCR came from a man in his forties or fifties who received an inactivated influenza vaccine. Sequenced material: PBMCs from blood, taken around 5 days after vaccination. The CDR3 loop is CASSLPLVRGDTQYF. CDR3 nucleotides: TGTGCCAGCAGTTTACCACTTGTGAGAGGAGATACGCAGTATTTT.